Listed here are 19 T cell receptor beta chains from one sample, sequenced in a study of identical twins. TCRdb reanalysed the 5' RACE reads using MiXCR and keeps one entry per CDR3 protein. In the table there are around 1.7 million distinct CDR3 sequences, around 33% of which are singletons. Sequenced sample: cord blood. These receptor sequences come from a newborn girl in good health.

V gene TRBV2 combines with J gene TRBJ2-1, with TRBD2 matching over 7 bases. The DNA matches TRBJ2-7 better at its end, which makes the J call doubtful. The CDR3 is 15 residues long. Looked up from germline, CDR1 is SNHLY and CDR2 is FYNNEI. The CDR3 nucleotides read TGTGCCAGCAGTTTTTTAGCGGGCTCCTACAATGAGCAGTACTTC. It translates to CASSFLAGSYNEQYF.

This clonotype was counted ten times or more. The chain joins TRBV11-2 to TRBJ2-3; D not certain. Deletions cut 4 bases from V and 6 bases from J, with 8 bases between. Germline V gene sequence: CDR1 SGHAT, CDR2 FQNNGV. This CDR3 has 12 residues. For the CDR3, the DNA is TGTGCCAGCAGCTCCCGACTGGATACGCAGTATTTT. It translates to CASSSRLDTQYF.

CDR3 residues: CASSVQAARNEQFF. In nucleotides, the CDR3 is TGTGCCAGTAGTGTGCAGGCGGCTCGAAATGAGCAGTTCTTC. The rearrangement joins TRBV19 to TRBJ2-1; no reliable D call. CDR3 length equals 14 residues. Trimming stripped 5 bases from V and 7 bases from J, with 15 bases between. Per the germline V gene, CDR1 is LNHDA and CDR2 is SQIVND (reference sequence). The complete variable domain, with remaining parts taken from reference TRBV19 and TRBJ2-1, reads DGGITQSPKYLFRKEGQNVTLSCEQNLNHDAMYWYRQDPGQGLRLIYYSQIVNDFQKGDIAEGYSVSREKKESFPLTVTSAQKNPTAFYLCASSVQAARNEQFFGPGTRLTVL.

DNA of the CDR3: TGTGCCAGCAGCTCCCAGGGGCCTCGAGGGGCTAACTATGGCTACACCTTC. It yields the protein CASSSQGPRGANYGYTF. The chain recombines TRBV21-1 with TRBJ1-2. TRBV21-1 is listed as a pseudogene. The CDR3 spans 17 residues.

The chain has TRBV20-1 and TRBJ1-2, with 9 bases fitting TRBD1. Germline V gene lookup returns CDR1 DFQATT and CDR2 SNEGSKA (reference sequence). The CDR3 runs 13 residues. Losses at the gene ends were 6 bases for V and 5 bases for J; bases not matched to a gene: 7. This chain's CDR3 is CSAKGQGQYGYTF. CDR3 sequence (DNA): TGCAGTGCCAAGGGACAGGGACAGTATGGCTACACCTTC.

The chain carries TRBV10-3 and TRBJ2-3, with D perhaps given as TRBD1 or TRBD2 (6 bases each). Trimming took 4 bases from V and 12 from J, leaving 14 bases between them. This CDR3 is 12 amino acids long. Per germline, CDR1 ENHRY and CDR2 SYGVKD. The CDR3 region is CAISGGAGTQYF. DNA for the CDR3: TGTGCCATCAGTGGGGGGGCAGGTACACAGTATTTT.

In this sample, this clonotype turned up many times. V and J are TRBV7-2 and TRBJ1-5; no definite D call. The V end was cut by 1 base, the J end by 0 bases, with 4 bases between. The CDR3 is 14 residues long. Germline values: CDR1 SGHTA, CDR2 FQGNSA. CDR3 region: CASSLVDSNQPQHF. DNA of the CDR3: TGTGCCAGCAGCTTAGTGGATAGCAATCAGCCCCAGCATTTT.

This clonotype was counted only a few times. The chain carries TRBV2 and TRBJ1-5; 10 bases match TRBD1. Germline lookup yields CDR1 SNHLY and CDR2 FYNNEI. Losses at the gene ends were 1 base for V and 3 bases for J; bases not matched to a gene: 3. There are 16 residues in the CDR3. DNA for the CDR3: TGTGCCAGCAGTGAAGTAGGGACAGGGGCCAATCAGCCCCAGCATTTT. Encoded protein: CASSEVGTGANQPQHF.

This rearrangement joins TRBV4-2 to TRBJ2-3; 9 positions agree with TRBD2. From germline, CDR1 is LGHNA and CDR2 YNFKEQ. The CDR3 covers 16 residues. Trimming cost V 0 bases and J 4 bases; bases outside gene matches: 5. CDR3 in DNA: TGTGCCAGCAGCCAAGATGAGGGCGGGGGGGCAGATACGCAGTATTTT. Its protein product is CASSQDEGGGADTQYF.

CDR3 bases: TGTGCCAGCAGCCAACTTATATTCGGTACAGATACGCAGTATTTT. Residues: CASSQLIFGTDTQYF. The chain links TRBV14 to TRBJ2-3; D is undetermined. The CDR3 length is 15 residues. Germline values: CDR1 SGHDN, CDR2 FVKESK. The V end lost 2 bases, the J end lost 3 bases, and 12 bases lay between the germline ends.

J is TRBJ1-5 and V is TRBV2, with D possibly matching TRBD1 (5 bases). The CDR3 loop spans 12 amino acids. Germline CDR1 reads SNHLY; CDR2 reads FYNNEI. Trimming cost V 6 bases and J 6 bases, with 9 bases left between them. The CDR3 here is CASRAGTQPQHF. CDR3 sequence (DNA): TGTGCCAGCAGGGCAGGGACTCAGCCCCAGCATTTT.

The sample holds many counts of this clonotype. The chain combines TRBV7-8 with TRBJ2-3; TRBD1 might be the D (5 bases). The germline V gene encodes CDR1 SGHVS and CDR2 FQNEAQ. This CDR3 region has 15 residues. The V end lost 2 bases, the J end lost 0 bases, and 9 bases lay between the germline ends. CDR3: CASSLSTASTDTQYF. The CDR3 bases are TGTGCCAGCAGCTTATCGACAGCTAGCACAGATACGCAGTATTTT.

This clonotype has a handful of counts. The rearrangement joins TRBV20-1 to TRBJ2-1; D might be TRBD2 (5 bases). Trimming cost V 0 bases and J 9 bases, with 24 bases left between them. Per germline, CDR1 DFQATT and CDR2 SNEGSKA (reference sequence). The CDR3 is 17 amino acids. The CDR3 DNA is TGCAGTGCTAGAGATCGGTTAAGTGGCAGTTCTGCGGGTGAGCAGTTCTTC. Amino acids: CSARDRLSGSSAGEQFF.

This clonotype was detected only a few times. The genes are TRBV20-1 and TRBJ2-1, with D possibly being TRBD2 (6 bases). The germline V gene has CDR1 DFQATT and CDR2 SNEGSKA (reference sequence). This CDR3 is built from 15 residues. Between the trimmed V and J ends, which lost 1 base and 3 bases, there was a span of 13 bases. The CDR3 spells CSARVGGVLYNEQFF. The CDR3, as DNA: TGCAGTGCTAGAGTTGGCGGGGTCCTCTACAATGAGCAGTTCTTC.

The V and J genes are TRBV20-1 and TRBJ2-7; the D gene could be TRBD1 or TRBD2 (8 bases each). Germline CDR1 and CDR2: DFQATT and SNEGSKA (reference sequence). V was trimmed by 3 bases and J by 2 bases, leaving 26 bases between them. CDR3 size: 18 residues. The CDR3 sequence: CSASVTGVVRLATYEQYF. The CDR3 DNA reads as TGCAGTGCTAGTGTGACAGGGGTCGTGAGACTAGCGACCTACGAGCAGTACTTC.

V is TRBV6-6 and J is TRBJ1-5; D is unresolved. Trimming left V 6 bases short and J 0 bases short, with 18 bases between. CDR1 and CDR2 (germline): MNHNY, SVGAGI (reference sequence). The CDR3 loop spans 17 amino acids. The CDR3 spells CASSHHPTFLSNQPQHF. CDR3 DNA sequence: TGTGCCAGCAGCCACCACCCGACATTTCTTAGCAATCAGCCCCAGCATTTT.

This clonotype was observed a handful of times. The gene calls are TRBV12-3 or TRBV12-4 and TRBJ2-5; TRBD1 agrees at 7 bases. This CDR3 spans 18 amino acids. Trimming cost V 1 base and J 0 bases; bases outside gene matches: 11. CDR3 amino acids: CASSLGLVAGGNQETQYF. The CDR3 DNA reads TGTGCCAGCAGTTTAGGCCTAGTGGCAGGGGGAAACCAAGAGACCCAGTACTTC.

Only a few counts were recorded for this clonotype. CDR3 coding DNA: TGCAGTGCTAGAGCAAGAGCGGAAACCCATTACGGGCAGTACTTC. Translating gives CSARARAETHYGQYF. The chain couples TRBV20-1 to TRBJ2-5, with TRBD2 as a possible D gene (5 bases). V was pared by 1 base and J by 11 bases, with 23 bases between. Germline-derived CDR1 and CDR2 are DFQATT and SNEGSKA (reference sequence). CDR3 length: 15 residues.

The table lists this clonotype with a few counts. This sequence joins TRBV6-5 and TRBJ1-4; D remains ambiguous. Between the trimmed V and J ends, which lost 6 bases and 7 bases, there was a span of 12 bases. The CDR3 is 13 residues long. In germline, CDR1 is MNHEY, CDR2 SVGAGI. CDR3 loop: CASRHRESEKLFF. DNA for the CDR3: TGTGCCAGCAGGCACCGGGAGTCTGAAAAACTGTTTTTT.